Following are 6 T cell receptor beta chains from one sample sequenced in a study of blood T cells in healthy people across ages. With a J-beta primer mix and a sample-barcoded 5' primer, a second PCR ran about 7 to 12 cycles. TCRdb re-derived calls from the 5' RACE reads in MiXCR, one entry per CDR3 protein. The sample holds 700,000 to 1,000,000 distinct CDR3 sequences, roughly 44% seen once. The sample comprised blood. These receptors originate from a man aged 55 to 70 in good health.

The chain has TRBV7-2 and TRBJ2-5; D unclear. The tail of the sequence fits TRBJ2-1 better, so the J call may be wrong. Per the germline V gene, CDR1 is SGHTA and CDR2 is FQGNSA. This CDR3 spans 14 amino acids. The CDR3 region has the DNA TGTGCCAGCAGCTTAGGCCAGACCCAAGAGACCCAGTTCTTC. As protein: CASSLGQTQETQFF.

The V and J genes are TRBV12-3 or TRBV12-4 and TRBJ1-2; D is unclear. This CDR3 is built from 13 residues. The V end was cut by 3 bases, the J end by 6 bases, with 11 bases between. The CDR3 region has the DNA TGTGCCAGCAGTTTTGGCGGGCCGGATGGCTACACCTTC. Encoded protein: CASSFGGPDGYTF.

The gene calls are TRBV7-2 and TRBJ1-2; D is unresolved. Germline V gene lookup returns CDR1 SGHTA and CDR2 FQGNSA. V was pared by 5 bases and J by 8 bases, with 12 bases between. This CDR3 has 12 amino acids. CDR3 protein: CASSTYTDGYTF. The CDR3 DNA sequence: TGTGCCAGCAGCACCTACACCGACGGCTACACCTTC.

This chain joins TRBV20-1 and TRBJ2-5, with 9 bases aligning to TRBD2. The CDR3 loop spans 14 amino acids. Trimming removed 6 bases from V and 1 base from J; junction bases left unmatched: 6. From germline, CDR1 is DFQATT and CDR2 SNEGSKA (reference sequence). CDR3 region: CSAISGGFQETQYF. CDR3 DNA: TGCAGTGCAATTAGCGGGGGCTTCCAAGAGACCCAGTACTTC.

The V gene is TRBV7-8, the J gene TRBJ2-4; the match to TRBD2 covers 9 bases. Trimming at V came to 3 bases and at J to 6 bases, leaving 3 bases not matched to a gene. Germline V gives CDR1 SGHVS, CDR2 FQNEAQ. There are 14 residues in the CDR3. The CDR3 DNA reads as TGTGCCAGCAGCTTTCGGCGGGAGGGAAACATTCAGTACTTC. It codes for CASSFRREGNIQYF.

This clonotype was counted between two and nine times. The V and J genes are TRBV14 and TRBJ2-1; D gene unclear. This CDR3 is 15 amino acids long. CDR1 is SGHDN, CDR2 FVKESK, per germline. Trimming removed 0 bases from V and 0 bases from J, with 6 bases in between. The DNA of the CDR3 is TGTGCCAGCAGCCAAGATGAAAGCTCCTACAATGAGCAGTTCTTC. Translating it yields CASSQDESSYNEQFF.